Listed here is a single T cell receptor beta chain. CDR1 and CDR2 from the germline V gene are LGHNA and YSLEER. The CDR3 totals 15 residues. Deletions cut 0 bases from V and 0 bases from J, with 6 bases between. The data were obtained in a study of blood T cell repertoires in COVID-19. Assay: immunoSEQ multiplex PCR; the TCRdb copy retains only in-frame clones and omits some. The table records over 15,000 clones, 70% to 90% of them present only once. The chain has TRBV4-3 and TRBJ2-1; D is uncertain. Sequencing was done on a sample of peripheral blood. This receptor was taken from a human donor in a cohort sampled during active COVID-19. The DNA of the CDR3 is TGCGCCAGCAGCCAAGACAGAAGCTCCTACAATGAGCAGTTCTTC. As protein: CASSQDRSSYNEQFF.